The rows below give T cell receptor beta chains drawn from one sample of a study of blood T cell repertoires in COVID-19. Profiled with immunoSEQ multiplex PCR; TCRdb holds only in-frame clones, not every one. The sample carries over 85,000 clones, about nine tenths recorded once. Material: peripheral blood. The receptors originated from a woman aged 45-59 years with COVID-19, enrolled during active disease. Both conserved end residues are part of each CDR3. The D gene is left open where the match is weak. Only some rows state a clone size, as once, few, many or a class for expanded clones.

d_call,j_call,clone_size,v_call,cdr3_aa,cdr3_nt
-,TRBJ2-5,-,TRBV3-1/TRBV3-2,CASSQLALAQETQYF,TGTGCCAGCAGCCAACTGGCGCTAGCCCAAGAGACCCAGTACTTC
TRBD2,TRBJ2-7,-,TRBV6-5,CASSPSSGGAYEQYF,TGTGCCAGCAGTCCTAGCAGCGGGGGGGCCTACGAGCAGTACTTC
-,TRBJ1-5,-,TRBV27,CASSLGQNQPQHF,TGTGCCAGCAGTTTAGGACAAAATCAGCCCCAGCATTTT
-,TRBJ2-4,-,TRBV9,CASSPGLAKNIQYF,TGTGCCAGCAGCCCCGGGTTAGCCAAAAACATTCAGTACTTC
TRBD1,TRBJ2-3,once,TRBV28,CASSTPGQGERAQYF,TGTGCCAGCAGCACTCCGGGACAGGGAGAGAGGGCGCAGTATTTT
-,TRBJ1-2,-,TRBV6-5,CASSYSYNYGYTF,TGTGCCAGCAGTTACTCCTATAACTATGGCTACACCTTC
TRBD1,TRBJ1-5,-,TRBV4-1,CASSQGQGGSNQPQHF,TGCGCCAGCAGCCAAGGACAGGGGGGTAGCAATCAGCCCCAGCATTTT
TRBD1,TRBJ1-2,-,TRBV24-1,CATSDSGTGTYGYTF,TGTGCCACCAGTGATTCTGGGACAGGGACCTATGGCTACACCTTC
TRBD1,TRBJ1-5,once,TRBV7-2,CASSPGAQGARQPQHF,TGTGCCAGCAGCCCGGGGGCACAGGGGGCTAGACAGCCCCAGCATTTT
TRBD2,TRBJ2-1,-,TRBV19,CASSIGTSGGGYNEQFF,TGTGCCAGTAGTATAGGGACTAGCGGGGGCGGGTACAATGAGCAGTTCTTC
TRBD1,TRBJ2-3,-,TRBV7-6,CASSRGQDPPRDTQYF,TGTGCCAGCAGCCGCGGACAGGACCCCCCCCGAGATACGCAGTATTTT
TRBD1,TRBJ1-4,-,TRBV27,CASSPRGANEKLFF,TGTGCCAGCAGCCCCAGGGGGGCAAATGAAAAACTGTTTTTT
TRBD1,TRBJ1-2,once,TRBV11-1,CASSFPGGEGYTF,TGTGCCAGCAGCTTTCCAGGGGGCGAAGGCTACACCTTC
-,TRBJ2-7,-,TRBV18,CASSSRQAGEQYF,TGTGCCAGCTCAAGTAGACAGGCGGGCGAGCAGTACTTC
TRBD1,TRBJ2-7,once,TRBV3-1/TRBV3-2,CASSQVMPRQGDYEQYF,TGTGCCAGCAGCCAAGTAATGCCGAGACAGGGGGACTACGAGCAGTACTTC
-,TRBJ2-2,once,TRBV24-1,CATSERGATGELFF,TGTGCCACCAGTGAACGGGGGGCCACCGGGGAGCTGTTTTTT
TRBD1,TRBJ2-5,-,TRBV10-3,CAISDPSGGRETQYF,TGTGCCATCAGTGACCCCTCAGGGGGCAGGGAGACCCAGTACTTC
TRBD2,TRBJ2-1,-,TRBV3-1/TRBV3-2,CASRRLAGPYNEQFF,TGTGCCAGCAGGCGACTAGCGGGGCCATACAATGAGCAGTTCTTC
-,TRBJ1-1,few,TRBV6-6,CASSYEGGTEAFF,TGTGCCAGCAGTTACGAGGGAGGGACTGAAGCTTTCTTT
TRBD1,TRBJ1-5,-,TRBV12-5,CASGPGQNYNQPQHF,TGTGCTAGTGGCCCGGGACAGAACTATAATCAGCCCCAGCATTTT
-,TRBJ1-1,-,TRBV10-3,CAIKPGTGGAEAFF,TGTGCCATCAAGCCCGGGACCGGGGGGGCCGAAGCTTTCTTT
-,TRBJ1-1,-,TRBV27,CASSVDRNTEAFF,TGTGCCAGCAGTGTGGACAGGAACACTGAAGCTTTCTTT
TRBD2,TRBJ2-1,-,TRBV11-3,CASSPGLAGGRGSYNEQFF,TGTGCCAGCAGCCCGGGACTAGCGGGGGGGCGGGGCTCCTACAATGAGCAGTTCTTC
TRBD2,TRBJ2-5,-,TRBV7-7,CASSRGRGGIQETQYF,TGTGCCAGCAGCCGAGGGCGGGGGGGAATCCAAGAGACCCAGTACTTC
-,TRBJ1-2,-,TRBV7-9,CASSLQGYGYTF,TGTGCCAGCAGCTTACAGGGCTATGGCTACACCTTC
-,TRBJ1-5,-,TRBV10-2,CASRNTRVEFNQPQHF,TGCGCCAGCAGAAACACCAGGGTAGAATTCAATCAGCCCCAGCATTTT
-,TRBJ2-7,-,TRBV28,CASREQGRSLYEQYF,TGTGCCAGCAGAGAACAGGGTCGGAGCCTCTACGAGCAGTACTTC
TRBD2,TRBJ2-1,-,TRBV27,CATLESSGASTRHEQFF,TGTGCCACCCTGGAAAGTAGCGGGGCCAGCACTCGGCATGAGCAGTTCTTC
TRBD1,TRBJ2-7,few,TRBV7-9,CASSDPGQGTYEQYF,TGTGCCAGCAGCGATCCGGGACAGGGGACCTACGAGCAGTACTTC
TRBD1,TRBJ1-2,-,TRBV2,CASSDYTGVDGYTF,TGTGCCAGCAGTGATTATACAGGGGTGGATGGCTACACCTTC
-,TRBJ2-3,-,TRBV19,CASSIGSTGEDTQYF,TGTGCCAGTAGTATCGGGTCGACAGGTGAAGATACGCAGTATTTT
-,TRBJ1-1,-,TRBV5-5,CASSLQLLNTEAFF,TGTGCCAGCAGCTTACAGTTGCTGAACACTGAAGCTTTCTTT
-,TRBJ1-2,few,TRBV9,CASSVGVGRLGYTF,TGTGCCAGCAGCGTAGGAGTGGGGCGGCTTGGCTACACCTTC
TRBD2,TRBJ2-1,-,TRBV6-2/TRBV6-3,CASSPLAGGLNNEQFF,TGTGCCAGCAGCCCACTAGCGGGGGGGCTAAACAATGAGCAGTTCTTC
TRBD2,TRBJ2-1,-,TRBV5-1,CASSLVVSGDINEQFF,TGCGCCAGCAGCTTGGTTGTTAGCGGGGACATCAATGAGCAGTTCTTC
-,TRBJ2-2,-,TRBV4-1,CASSAHWDTNTGELFF,TGCGCCAGCAGCGCACATTGGGACACGAACACCGGGGAGCTGTTTTTT
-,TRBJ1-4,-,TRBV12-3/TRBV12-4,CASRPSGNEKLFF,TGTGCCAGCAGGCCGTCAGGGAATGAAAAACTGTTTTTT
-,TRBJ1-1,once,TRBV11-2,CASSMGARTEAFF,TGTGCCAGCAGCATGGGGGCGAGGACTGAAGCTTTCTTT
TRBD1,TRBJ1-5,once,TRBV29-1,CSVTEQGGDDQPQHF,TGCAGCGTAACGGAACAGGGGGGGGATGATCAGCCCCAGCATTTT
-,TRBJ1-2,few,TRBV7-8,CASSSRTNYGYTF,TGTGCCAGCAGCTCCAGGACTAACTATGGCTACACCTTC
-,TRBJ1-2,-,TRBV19,CASSIGPGESPGYTF,TGTGCCAGTAGTATCGGGCCAGGGGAGAGTCCTGGCTACACCTTC
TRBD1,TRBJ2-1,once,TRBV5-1,CASTGQGFNEQFF,TGCGCCAGCACGGGACAGGGATTCAATGAGCAGTTCTTC
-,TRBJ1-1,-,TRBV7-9,CASSQYGIGGRGTEAFF,TGTGCCAGCAGCCAGTATGGGATCGGGGGACGAGGGACTGAAGCTTTCTTT
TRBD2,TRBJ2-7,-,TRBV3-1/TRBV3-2,CASSPSGGGGEEQYF,TGTGCCAGCAGCCCTAGCGGGGGGGGAGGGGAAGAGCAGTACTTC
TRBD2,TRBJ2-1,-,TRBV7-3,CASSPGGAYNEQFF,TGTGCCAGCAGCCCCGGGGGGGCCTACAATGAGCAGTTCTTC
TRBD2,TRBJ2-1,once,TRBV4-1,CASSLGPIAGANEQFF,TGCGCCAGCAGCCTGGGGCCGATAGCGGGGGCCAATGAGCAGTTCTTC
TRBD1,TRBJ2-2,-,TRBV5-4,CASSPMATQGTGELFF,TGTGCCAGCAGCCCAATGGCCACACAGGGGACCGGGGAGCTGTTTTTT
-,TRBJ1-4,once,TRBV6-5,CASSTTGTRDEKLFF,TGTGCCAGCAGTACCACCGGGACACGGGATGAAAAACTGTTTTTT
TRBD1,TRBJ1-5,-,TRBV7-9,CASSSTGGSNQPQHF,TGTGCCAGCAGCTCCACAGGGGGAAGCAATCAGCCCCAGCATTTT
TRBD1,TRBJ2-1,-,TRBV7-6,CASSVGRGLYNEQFF,TGTGCCAGCAGCGTCGGTAGGGGGCTTTACAATGAGCAGTTCTTC
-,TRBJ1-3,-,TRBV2,CASSEQGSGNTIYF,TGTGCCAGCAGTGAACAGGGTTCTGGAAACACCATATATTTT